Shown below are 5 T cell receptor beta chains from a single sample sequenced in a study of cytomegalovirus exposure and HLA in healthy donors. It was with 60 Vbeta and 13 Jbeta primers that the PCR ran. The protocol was immunoSEQ multiplex PCR, while the TCRdb copy is restricted to in-frame clones and leaves out a portion. The sample shows roughly 180,000 clones, approximately 80% of them seen only once. The material sequenced was PBMCs. These receptors were collected from a woman aged 25 to 39 in good health and CMV-seropositive.

The chain uses TRBV11-1 and TRBJ1-2; D not resolved. Germline V gene data show CDR1 as SGHAT and CDR2 as FQDESV (reference sequence). Trimming took 0 bases from V and 5 from J, leaving 7 bases between them. This CDR3 contains 13 residues. CDR3 DNA sequence: TGTGCCAGCAGCTTAGCGATGCAGTATGGCTACACCTTC. It yields the protein CASSLAMQYGYTF.

The chain links TRBV15 to TRBJ2-1; 7 nucleotides line up with TRBD1. V lost 5 bases, J lost 5 bases, and 9 bases stayed unmatched. Looked up from germline, CDR1 is LNHNV and CDR2 is YYDKDF (reference sequence). The CDR3 loop spans 15 amino acids. CDR3 sequence (DNA): TGTGCCACCAGCGTACCCGGGACAGTTCACAATGAGCAGTTCTTC. This sequence encodes CATSVPGTVHNEQFF.

The rearrangement links TRBV11-3 to TRBJ2-3, with TRBD2 matching over 7 bases. The germline V gene encodes CDR1 SGHNT and CDR2 YENEEA. The CDR3 is 15 amino acids. The V and J ends lost 2 bases and 2 bases, in that order; junction bases with no gene match: 4. The CDR3 nucleotides read TGTGCCAGCAGCTTACAAGCGGGGAACACAGATACGCAGTATTTT. Translated, it gives CASSLQAGNTDTQYF.

The table lists this clone with a few counts. The chain carries TRBV19 and TRBJ1-3; D unclear. The CDR3 spans 14 residues. Germline lookup yields CDR1 LNHDA and CDR2 SQIVND (reference sequence). With 7 bases removed from V and 0 bases from J, the gap between germline ends came to 10 bases. The CDR3 region is CASKQQTSGNTIYF. For the CDR3, the DNA is TGTGCCAGTAAACAGCAAACCTCTGGAAACACCATATATTTT.

This chain's CDR3 is CASSLHSSTDTQYF. The CDR3 DNA sequence: TGTGCCAGCAGCTTACATAGCAGCACAGATACGCAGTATTTT. The genes are TRBV7-9 and TRBJ2-3; D is ambiguous. The V and J ends lost 2 bases and 0 bases respectively, with 6 bases between them. Germline CDR1 SEHNR, CDR2 FQNEAQ (reference sequence). This CDR3 has 14 amino acids.